This T cell receptor (beta chain) appears in the sequencing data of a study of PD-1 blockade in classical Hodgkin lymphoma. The time point was: cycle 4 day 1 (C4D1), after 6 weeks of nivolumab. Each of the patients experienced relapse following autologous stem cell transplantation, and their brentuximab vedotin exposure differed. Sequencing was performed with immunoSEQ multiplex PCR; in TCRdb, only in-frame clones are kept and a portion is missing. Of some 10,000 clones in the sample, 82% were seen once. CDR1 MDHEN and CDR2 SYDVKM come from the germline V gene. The CDR3 is 17 amino acids. J was trimmed by 4 bases and V by 7 bases; bases with no gene match: 13.

The receptor comes from a human donor with classical Hodgkin lymphoma. The sequencing here drew on peripheral blood mononuclear cells (PBMCs), taken before the fourth cycle of nivolumab. The chain links TRBV28 to TRBJ2-6; 7 bases are shared with TRBD2. CDR3 DNA sequence: TGTGCCAGCACAACCAGGGAGGGGAAGGCCGGGGCCAACGTCCTGACTTTC. Its translation is CASTTREGKAGANVLTF.